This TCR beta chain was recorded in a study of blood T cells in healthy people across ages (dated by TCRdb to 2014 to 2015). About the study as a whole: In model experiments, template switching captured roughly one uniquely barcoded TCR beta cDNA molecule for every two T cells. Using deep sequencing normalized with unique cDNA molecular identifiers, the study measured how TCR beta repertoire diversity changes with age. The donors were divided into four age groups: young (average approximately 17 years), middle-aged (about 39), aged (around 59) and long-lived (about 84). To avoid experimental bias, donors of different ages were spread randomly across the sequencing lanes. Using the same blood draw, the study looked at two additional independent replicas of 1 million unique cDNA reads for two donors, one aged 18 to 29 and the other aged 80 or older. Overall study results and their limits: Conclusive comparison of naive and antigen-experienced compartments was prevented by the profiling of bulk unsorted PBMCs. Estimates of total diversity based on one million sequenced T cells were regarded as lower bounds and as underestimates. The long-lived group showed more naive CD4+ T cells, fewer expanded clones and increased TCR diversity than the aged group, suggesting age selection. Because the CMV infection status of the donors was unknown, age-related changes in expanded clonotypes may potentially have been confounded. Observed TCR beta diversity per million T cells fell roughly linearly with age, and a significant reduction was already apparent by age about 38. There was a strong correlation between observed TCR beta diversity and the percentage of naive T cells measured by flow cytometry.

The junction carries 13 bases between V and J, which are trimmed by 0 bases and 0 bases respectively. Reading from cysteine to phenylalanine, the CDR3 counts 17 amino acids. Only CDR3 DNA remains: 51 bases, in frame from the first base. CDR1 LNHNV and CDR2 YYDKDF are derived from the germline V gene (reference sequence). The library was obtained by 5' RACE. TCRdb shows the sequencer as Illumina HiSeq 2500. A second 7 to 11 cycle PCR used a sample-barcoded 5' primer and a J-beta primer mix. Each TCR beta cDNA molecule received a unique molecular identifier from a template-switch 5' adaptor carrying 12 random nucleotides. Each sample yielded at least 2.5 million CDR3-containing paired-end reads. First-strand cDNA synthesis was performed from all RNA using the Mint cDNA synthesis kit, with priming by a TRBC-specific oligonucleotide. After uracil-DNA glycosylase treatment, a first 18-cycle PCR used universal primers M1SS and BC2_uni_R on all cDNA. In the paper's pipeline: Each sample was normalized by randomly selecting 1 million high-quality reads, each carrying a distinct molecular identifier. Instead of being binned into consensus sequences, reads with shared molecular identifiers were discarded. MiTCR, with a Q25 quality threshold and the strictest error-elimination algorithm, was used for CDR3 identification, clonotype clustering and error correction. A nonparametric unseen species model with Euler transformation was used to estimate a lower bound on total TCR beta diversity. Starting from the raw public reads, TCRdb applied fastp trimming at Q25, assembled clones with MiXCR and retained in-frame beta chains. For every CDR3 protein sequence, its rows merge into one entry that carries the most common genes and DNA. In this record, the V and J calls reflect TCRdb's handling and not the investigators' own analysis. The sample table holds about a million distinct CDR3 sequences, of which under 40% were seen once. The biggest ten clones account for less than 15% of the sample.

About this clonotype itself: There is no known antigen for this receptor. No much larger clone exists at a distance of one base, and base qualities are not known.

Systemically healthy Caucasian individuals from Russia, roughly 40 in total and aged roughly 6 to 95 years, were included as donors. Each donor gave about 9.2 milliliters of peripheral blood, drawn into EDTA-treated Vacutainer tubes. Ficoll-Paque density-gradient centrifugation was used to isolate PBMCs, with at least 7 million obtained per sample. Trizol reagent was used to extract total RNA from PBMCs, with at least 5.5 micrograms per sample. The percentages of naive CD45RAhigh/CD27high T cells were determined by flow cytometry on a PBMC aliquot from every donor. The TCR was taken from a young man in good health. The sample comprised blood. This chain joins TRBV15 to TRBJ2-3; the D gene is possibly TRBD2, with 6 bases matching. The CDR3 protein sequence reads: CATSRETSGTSTDTQYF. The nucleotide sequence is TGTGCCACCAGCAGAGAAACCTCCGGGACTAGCACAGATACGCAGTATTTT.